A selection of T cell receptor beta chains follows, all from one sample in a study of blood T cell repertoires in COVID-19. Data came from immunoSEQ multiplex PCR; TCRdb stores just in-frame clones and leaves some out. The sample includes approximately 340,000 clones, 80% to 95% of them seen just once. Sequenced material: PBMCs or T cells enriched from blood (not recorded which). These TCRs come from a woman aged 40 to 49 who had been exposed to COVID-19. CDR3s include the opening cysteine and the closing phenylalanine or tryptophan. Fields, in order: CDR3 length, V gene, D gene, clone size, J gene, CDR3 DNA, CDR3 protein. A D gene is named only where the DNA matches it firmly. Expanded clones get a size class; other rows say once, few or many, or leave the size out.

16,TRBV18,.,.,TRBJ2-5,TGTGCCAGCTCAATACCACAAGGTGGACTGCGAGAGACCCAGTACTTC,CASSIPQGGLRETQYF
15,TRBV23-1,TRBD1,.,TRBJ1-2,TGCGCCAGCAGTCAACGTGGACAGGAGAACTATGGCTACACCTTC,CASSQRGQENYGYTF
15,TRBV5-1,.,.,TRBJ2-1,TGCGCCAGCAGCGTGTTCCAGGGGGGTTACAATGAGCAGTTCTTC,CASSVFQGGYNEQFF
17,TRBV9,.,.,TRBJ1-2,TGTGCCAGCAGCGCCCGTGGCGGAGTCCGGACTAACTATGGCTACACCTTC,CASSARGGVRTNYGYTF
15,TRBV11-1,TRBD2,.,TRBJ2-1,TGTGCCAGCAGCTTGCTTGCGGGAGGTTACAATGAGCAGTTCTTC,CASSLLAGGYNEQFF
13,TRBV7-8,TRBD2,few,TRBJ2-7,TGTGCCAGCAGCTTAGTACTAGCGAACGAGCAGTACTTC,CASSLVLANEQYF
14,TRBV13,TRBD1,.,TRBJ1-4,TGTGCCAGCAGCTACAGGGGACCTAATGAAAAACTGTTTTTT,CASSYRGPNEKLFF
13,TRBV6-5,.,.,TRBJ1-4,TGTGCCAGCAGTCTCTTAACTAATGAAAAACTGTTTTTT,CASSLLTNEKLFF
12,TRBV14,.,.,TRBJ1-2,TGTGCCAGCAGCCAATCGGGCTATGGCTACACCTTC,CASSQSGYGYTF
14,TRBV4-1,.,.,TRBJ2-7,TGCGCCAGCAGCCAACCGGGCAGGGCTCCCGAGCAGTACTTC,CASSQPGRAPEQYF
14,TRBV5-1,TRBD1,.,TRBJ1-1,TGCGCCAGCAGCCCTAGGACAGGGTACACTGAAGCTTTCTTT,CASSPRTGYTEAFF
16,TRBV10-1,TRBD1,.,TRBJ2-3,TGCGCCAGCAGTGGAACCGGGACAGGGGATACAGATACGCAGTATTTT,CASSGTGTGDTDTQYF
14,TRBV2,.,.,TRBJ1-2,TGTGCCAGCAGTGAAGCGGACAGTAACTATGGCTACACCTTC,CASSEADSNYGYTF
14,TRBV19,TRBD1,.,TRBJ1-3,TGTGCCAGTAGCCCAACAGGGGGCGGAAACACCATATATTTT,CASSPTGGGNTIYF
15,TRBV5-1,.,.,TRBJ2-2,TGCGCCAGCAGCTTCACAGGGAATAGGCCCGGGGAGCTGTTTTTT,CASSFTGNRPGELFF
13,TRBV14,.,.,TRBJ2-5,TGTGCCAGCAGCGAACAGGGTTGGGAGACCCAGTACTTC,CASSEQGWETQYF
14,TRBV7-9,TRBD1,.,TRBJ1-2,TGTGCCAGCAGCTTCGGGACAGGGCAAGGCGGCTACACCTTC,CASSFGTGQGGYTF
14,TRBV18,TRBD1,.,TRBJ1-2,TGTGCCAGCTCACCAATGACAGGGGACTATGGCTACACCTTC,CASSPMTGDYGYTF
15,TRBV9,TRBD2,.,TRBJ2-7,TGTGCCAGCAGCGCAGGGACTACCGTCTCCTACGAGCAGTACTTC,CASSAGTTVSYEQYF
15,TRBV7-2,.,.,TRBJ1-6,TGTGCCAGCAGCTTAAATCTCCGAGGAAATTCACCCCTCCACTTT,CASSLNLRGNSPLHF
17,TRBV7-3,TRBD1,.,TRBJ1-3,TGTGCCAGCAGCCCCTCAGGGGGCACCGGCTCTGGAAACACCATATATTTT,CASSPSGGTGSGNTIYF
15,TRBV29-1,TRBD2,once,TRBJ2-3,TGCAGCGAGTTTGGGGGAGGGGAAGGGCGCCATACGCAGTATTTT,CSEFGGGEGRHTQYF
13,TRBV10-3,TRBD1,.,TRBJ1-2,TGTGCCATCAGCGGGACAGGGGAAGATGGCTACACCTTC,CAISGTGEDGYTF
17,TRBV6-4,TRBD1,.,TRBJ2-5,TGTGCCAGCAGGATACCCTCCGGGACAGCGTACCAAGAGACCCAGTACTTC,CASRIPSGTAYQETQYF
15,TRBV7-9,.,.,TRBJ2-3,TGTGCCAGCAGCTCTAGAGGGGGGGTCACAGATACGCAGTATTTT,CASSSRGGVTDTQYF
19,TRBV11-2,TRBD2,.,TRBJ2-3,TGTGCCAGCAGTTCGCTAGCGGGGGGCTCCCGTGGGTATCCAGATACGCAGTATTTT,CASSSLAGGSRGYPDTQYF
14,TRBV10-3,TRBD1,few,TRBJ1-1,TGTGCCATCGAAGCGACAGGGAGCTCCGGTTCGGCTTTCTTT,CAIEATGSSGSAFF
16,TRBV4-3,.,.,TRBJ1-6,TGCGCCAGCAGCCCTAGCGCGAAAGCGCTTAATTCACCCCTCCACTTT,CASSPSAKALNSPLHF
12,TRBV28,.,.,TRBJ1-2,TGTGCCAGCAGTCTGGGGGGGCGGGGCTACACCTTC,CASSLGGRGYTF
15,TRBV14,.,.,TRBJ2-5,TGTGCCAGCAGCCGTCGACTAGGGGACCAAGAGACCCAGTACTTC,CASSRRLGDQETQYF
13,TRBV13,.,.,TRBJ1-3,TGTGCCAGCAGCACCGACAGAGGAAACACCATATATTTT,CASSTDRGNTIYF
18,TRBV5-1,TRBD2,.,TRBJ2-1,TGCGCCAGCAGCTCTGGACTAGCGGGAGGGCCGCGATACAATGAGCAGTTCTTC,CASSSGLAGGPRYNEQFF
13,TRBV7-3,TRBD1,.,TRBJ2-7,TGTGCCAGCCCTCCGGACAGGGCCTACGAGCAGTACTTC,CASPPDRAYEQYF
16,TRBV2,TRBD1,.,TRBJ2-3,TGTGCCAGCAGTGAGGGGACAGGGTCTAGCACAGATACGCAGTATTTT,CASSEGTGSSTDTQYF
15,TRBV18,.,.,TRBJ1-2,TGTGCCAGCTCACCTAGCGATTCAGGAGGCTATGGCTACACCTTC,CASSPSDSGGYGYTF
16,TRBV7-9,TRBD1,once,TRBJ1-5,TGTGCCAGCAGCTTAGGACAGGGGGCAGGCTATCAGCCCCAGCATTTT,CASSLGQGAGYQPQHF
15,TRBV6-5,TRBD1,.,TRBJ1-3,TGTGCCAGCAGTTATGCAGGGGGGTCTGGAAACACCATATATTTT,CASSYAGGSGNTIYF
18,TRBV7-9,TRBD1,.,TRBJ1-1,TGTGCCAGCAGCTCGTTAGGCCTTCCGGGACAGGCGAACACTGAAGCTTTCTTT,CASSSLGLPGQANTEAFF
15,TRBV15,TRBD1,.,TRBJ1-6,TGTGCCACCAGCAGACGCGGACAGGGGAGTTCACCCCTCCACTTT,CATSRRGQGSSPLHF
15,TRBV7-9,.,few,TRBJ2-5,TGTGCCAGCAGCTTCAAGTCAGGGGTCCAAGAGACCCAGTACTTC,CASSFKSGVQETQYF
14,TRBV24-1,TRBD2,.,TRBJ2-7,TGTGCCACCAGTCGTGGCGGGGGAACCTACGAGCAGTACTTC,CATSRGGGTYEQYF
14,TRBV5-1,.,.,TRBJ1-4,TGCGCCAGCAGCCGAGACAGAACTAATGAAAAACTGTTTTTT,CASSRDRTNEKLFF
14,TRBV6-5,TRBD1,.,TRBJ1-1,TGTGCCAGCAGAGAGGGACAGGGCGCCTCAGAAGCTTTCTTT,CASREGQGASEAFF
15,TRBV10-1,TRBD1,.,TRBJ1-1,TGCGCCAGCAGCGACCCCCGGGACAGGAACACTGAAGCTTTCTTT,CASSDPRDRNTEAFF
15,TRBV3-1/TRBV3-2,TRBD1,.,TRBJ1-1,TGTGCCAGCAGCCAAGTCCCGGACAGGGATGATGAAGCTTTCTTT,CASSQVPDRDDEAFF
14,TRBV5-1,TRBD1,.,TRBJ1-2,TGCGCCAGCAAAGAGGGACAGGGGCTTGGCGGCTACACCTTC,CASKEGQGLGGYTF
13,TRBV9,.,.,TRBJ2-7,TGTGCCAGCAGCGAGGGGGACCTCTACGAGCAGTACTTC,CASSEGDLYEQYF
14,TRBV9,.,.,TRBJ2-7,TGTGCCAGCAGCCCGTCGTTCCGCTCCTACGAGCAGTACTTC,CASSPSFRSYEQYF
13,TRBV15,.,.,TRBJ1-3,TGTGCCTCTGCGGGGGGGCCTGGAAACACCATATATTTT,CASAGGPGNTIYF
14,TRBV5-1,.,.,TRBJ1-2,TGCGCCAGCAGCCCAGGCGGGAGTAACTATGGCTACACCTTC,CASSPGGSNYGYTF
16,TRBV7-2,.,.,TRBJ2-6,TGTGCCAGCAGCTTAGCAGGGGGCTCTGGGGCCAACGTCCTGACTTTC,CASSLAGGSGANVLTF
16,TRBV9,.,.,TRBJ1-4,TGTGCCAGCAGCCCGGGACATTCTGTGACTAATGAAAAACTGTTTTTT,CASSPGHSVTNEKLFF
15,TRBV7-2,.,.,TRBJ2-3,TGTGCCAGCAGCTTAAGACTCACAGGGACAGATACGCAGTATTTT,CASSLRLTGTDTQYF